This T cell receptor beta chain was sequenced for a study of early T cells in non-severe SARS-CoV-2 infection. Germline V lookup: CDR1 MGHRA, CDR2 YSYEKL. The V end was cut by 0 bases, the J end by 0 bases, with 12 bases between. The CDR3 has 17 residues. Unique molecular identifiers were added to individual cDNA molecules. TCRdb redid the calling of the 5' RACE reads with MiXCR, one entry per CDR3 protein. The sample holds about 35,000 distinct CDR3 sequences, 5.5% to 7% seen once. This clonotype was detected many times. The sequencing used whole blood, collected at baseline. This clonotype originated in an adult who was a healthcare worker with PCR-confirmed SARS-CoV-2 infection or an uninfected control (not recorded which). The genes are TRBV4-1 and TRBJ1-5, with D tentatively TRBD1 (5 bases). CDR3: CASSQDHGASSNQPQHF. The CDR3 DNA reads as TGCGCCAGCAGCCAAGACCACGGGGCCTCTAGCAATCAGCCCCAGCATTTT.